This T cell receptor beta chain derives from a study of T-cell memory formation after mild COVID-19. For the study at large: TCR clusters mostly belonged to single donors.

There are 14 residues in the CDR3. J lost 6 bases, V lost 2 bases, and 2 bases had no gene match. CDR1 and CDR2 from the germline V gene are SGHDT and YYEEEE. Sample barcodes and UMIs were carried by the TCR alpha and TCR beta cDNA libraries that 5'RACE generated with constant-segment primers. TCRdb passed the 5' RACE reads through MiXCR, listing each CDR3 protein once. The sample yields 140,000 to 150,000 distinct CDR3 sequences, about 25% seen once. Concerning this clonotype itself: Its antigen is unidentified.

Study observations and caveats: SARS-CoV-2 specificity of second-wave clones peaking day 37 was unconfirmed.

The receptor comes from an adult woman who had mild COVID-19 (a few samples of this study predate the infection). Cell type and time point are not known. This chain uses TRBV5-6 with TRBJ2-1; 10 bases line up with TRBD1. The sample was PBMCs or a T cell subset sorted from them (not recorded which). The CDR3 DNA reads TGTGCCAGCAGCTTCGGGACAGGGGCCAATGAGCAGTTCTTC. Protein sequence: CASSFGTGANEQFF.